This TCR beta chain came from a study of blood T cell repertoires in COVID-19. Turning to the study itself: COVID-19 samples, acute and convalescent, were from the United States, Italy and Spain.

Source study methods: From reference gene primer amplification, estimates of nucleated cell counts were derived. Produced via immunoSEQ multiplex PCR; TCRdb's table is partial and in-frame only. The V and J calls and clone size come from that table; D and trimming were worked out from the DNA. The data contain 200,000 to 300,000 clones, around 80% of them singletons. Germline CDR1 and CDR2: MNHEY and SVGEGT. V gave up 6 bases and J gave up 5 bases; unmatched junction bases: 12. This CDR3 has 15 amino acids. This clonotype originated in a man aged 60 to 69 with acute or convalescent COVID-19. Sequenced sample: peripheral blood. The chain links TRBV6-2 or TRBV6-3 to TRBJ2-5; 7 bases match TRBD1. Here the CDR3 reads CASSTGRGRTETQYF. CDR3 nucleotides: TGTGCCAGCAGCACCGGAAGGGGGCGCACCGAGACCCAGTACTTC.